The next 19 T cell receptor beta chains were all read from a single sample in a study of radiotherapy plus CTLA-4 blockade in lung cancer. Here immunoSEQ multiplex PCR was the method, and the copy in TCRdb shows in-frame clones only, minus some. The data hold roughly 75,000 clones, with around 76% observed a single time. The sequences come from peripheral blood, collected from a patient treated with radiotherapy plus ipilimumab. These receptors came from a human donor with non-small cell lung cancer whose response to radiotherapy plus ipilimumab could not be evaluated. Some clones in this sample may be carry-over from other donors' samples.

About this clone itself: Other DNA sequences within the sample encode an identical CDR3. This sequence joins TRBV11-3 and TRBJ2-2, with D possibly being TRBD2 (6 bases). The germline V and J ends were trimmed by 4 bases and 2 bases, with 17 bases remaining between them. CDR3 length equals 17 residues. Looked up from germline, CDR1 is SGHNT and CDR2 is YENEEA. CDR3 region: CASSSPILAENTGELFF. The CDR3 nucleotides read TGTGCCAGCAGCTCCCCGATACTAGCAGAAAACACCGGGGAGCTGTTTTTT. The full variable domain, with the rest looked up from reference TRBV11-3 and TRBJ2-2, is EAGVVQSPRYKIIEKKQPVAFWCNPISGHNTLYWYLQNLGQGPELLIRYENEEAVDDSQLPKDRFSAERLKGVDSTLKIQPAELGDSAVYLCASSSPILAENTGELFFGEGSRLTVL.

The CDR3: CASSLHSVGDSQYF. The CDR3 DNA sequence: TGTGCCAGCAGCTTACACTCGGTCGGGGACTCACAGTACTTC. The V and J genes are TRBV7-9 and TRBJ2-5; TRBD2 might be the D (6 bases). Trimming left V 2 bases short and J 11 bases short, with 18 bases between. The CDR3 covers 14 residues. Germline assignment: CDR1 SEHNR and CDR2 FQNEAQ (reference sequence).

This sequence joins TRBV29-1 and TRBJ2-5, with 8 bases fitting TRBD1. The J segment lost 2 bases and the V segment lost 4 bases, leaving 6 bases of the junction unmatched. CDR1 is SQVTM and CDR2 is ANQGSEA in the germline V gene. CDR3 length: 14 residues. CDR3 sequence reads: CSVASGTGQETQYF. CDR3 sequence (DNA): TGCAGCGTTGCCTCCGGGACAGGTCAAGAGACCCAGTACTTC.

This chain connects TRBV18 to TRBJ2-6; 8 bases align to TRBD1. This CDR3 is built from 17 residues. Germline V gene sequence: CDR1 KGHSH, CDR2 LQKENI. The V segment lost 3 bases and the J segment 4 bases; nucleotides outside the gene matches: 8. The CDR3 region has the DNA TGTGCCAGCTCACCGAAAGACAGGGGACGCGGGGCCAACGTCCTGACTTTC. Translated, it gives CASSPKDRGRGANVLTF.

The V and J genes are TRBV9 and TRBJ2-3; weak D call: TRBD1 (6 bases). Per germline, CDR1 SGDLS and CDR2 YYNGEE. The CDR3 has 17 amino acids. The germline V and J ends were trimmed by 2 bases and 1 base, with 17 bases remaining between them. CDR3 loop: CASSVLAWGRGTDTQYF. The CDR3 nucleotides read TGTGCCAGCAGCGTTTTAGCTTGGGGGCGAGGCACAGATACGCAGTATTTT.

This chain uses TRBV27 with TRBJ2-5, with 7 bases that match TRBD2. CDR1 and CDR2 from the germline V gene are MNHEY and SMNVEV (reference sequence). The junction had 14 bases not matched to a gene; V was cut back by 5 bases and J by 11 bases. The CDR3 has 14 amino acids. In DNA, the CDR3 is TGTGCCAGCAGTGCTTTACTAGCGATCGAGGAGCAGTACTTC. Its translation is CASSALLAIEEQYF.

The sample holds a few counts of this clone. The chain combines TRBV6-6 with TRBJ1-1; 10 bases match TRBD1. The trim removed 9 bases at V and 6 bases at J, leaving 10 bases unmatched. Germline CDR1 reads MNHNY; CDR2 reads SVGAGI (reference sequence). This CDR3 has 14 residues. CDR3: CASRFGTGAPEAFF. The CDR3 DNA reads as TGTGCCAGTCGTTTCGGGACAGGGGCCCCTGAAGCTTTCTTT.

In its sample, this clone was seen a few times. The rearrangement joins TRBV30 to TRBJ1-1; D perhaps matches TRBD1 (6 bases). CDR1 and CDR2 from the germline V gene are GTSNPN and SVGIG (reference sequence). The CDR3 is made up of 14 amino acids. Between the trimmed V and J ends, which lost 3 bases and 3 bases, there was a span of 14 bases. The DNA for the CDR3 is TGTGCCTGGAGGCAGAAACAGGGAGACACTGAAGCTTTCTTT. This gives the protein CAWRQKQGDTEAFF.

This clone was picked up one time. The chain has TRBV7-9 and TRBJ2-7; tentatively, D is TRBD1 (5 bases). This CDR3 is built from 12 residues. Germline CDR1 is SEHNR and CDR2 is FQNEAQ (reference sequence). Trimming took 5 bases from V and 6 from J, leaving 11 bases between them. The CDR3 is CASSVQGAEQYF. The CDR3 DNA is TGTGCCAGCAGCGTTCAGGGTGCCGAGCAGTACTTC.

The V gene is TRBV6-4, the J gene TRBJ2-3; 11 bases line up with TRBD2. Germline CDR1 reads MRHNA; CDR2 reads SNTAGT. Trimming at V came to 7 bases and at J to 5 bases, leaving 8 bases not matched to a gene. The CDR3 extends over 15 amino acids. The DNA for the CDR3 is TGTGCCAGCAAACTTAGCGGGGGGGCCTTAGATACGCAGTATTTT. Amino acid sequence: CASKLSGGALDTQYF.

The chain has TRBV6-1 and TRBJ1-2, with a tentative D call TRBD1 (6 bases). The CDR3 extends over 15 amino acids. Germline assignment: CDR1 MNHNS and CDR2 SASEGT. Trimming shortened V by 9 bases and J by 0 bases, and 17 bases separated the two germline ends. CDR3 in DNA: TGTGCCAGTCATCATGGGGGCAGAACTAACTATGGCTACACCTTC. Protein product: CASHHGGRTNYGYTF.

Written as DNA, the CDR3 is TGCGCCAGCAGTCGAGTCGGGATGGGGGCTGCAGATACGCAGTATTTT. Encoded protein: CASSRVGMGAADTQYF. The V and J genes are TRBV5-1 and TRBJ2-3; maybe TRBD1 (6 bases). The CDR3 runs 16 residues. The V end was cut by 5 bases, the J end by 4 bases, with 20 bases between. Germline CDR1 is SGHRS and CDR2 is YFSETQ.

V usage is TRBV28 and J usage is TRBJ1-2, with TRBD1 matching 8 bases. V was pared by 5 bases and J by 8 bases, with 10 bases of the junction left unmatched. Germline CDR1 and CDR2: MDHEN and SYDVKM. CDR3 size: 14 residues. In nucleotides, the CDR3 is TGTGCCAGCAGTCTAAGGACAGGGCATAACGGCTACACCTTC. Protein sequence: CASSLRTGHNGYTF.

This rearrangement joins TRBV5-6 to TRBJ1-3; the D gene is possibly TRBD1 (6 bases). The germline gives CDR1 SGHDT, CDR2 YYEEEE. The CDR3 extends over 14 amino acids. V lost 0 bases to trimming and J lost 7 bases, with 11 bases between them. The CDR3, as DNA: TGTGCCAGCAGCTTGGAAGGGGGTTGGAACACCATATATTTT. This sequence encodes CASSLEGGWNTIYF.

This clone was detected only once. The chain combines TRBV5-1 with TRBJ2-3; 9 bases are shared with TRBD1. V gave up 0 bases and J gave up 3 bases; unmatched junction bases: 11. The CDR3 totals 18 residues. From germline, CDR1 is SGHRS and CDR2 YFSETQ. CDR3 sequence reads: CASSLAGETGGTTDTQYF. CDR3 DNA sequence: TGCGCCAGCAGCTTGGCGGGTGAGACAGGGGGTACGACAGATACGCAGTATTTT.

Only a few counts were recorded for this clone. The chain couples TRBV27 to TRBJ1-2; unclear D gene. The CDR3 is made up of 13 amino acids. Trimming cost V 2 bases and J 8 bases, with 12 bases left between them. Looked up from germline, CDR1 is MNHEY and CDR2 is SMNVEV (reference sequence). The CDR3 DNA reads as TGTGCCAGCAGTTTAGAGGGTTGGGTCGGCTACACCTTC. It codes for CASSLEGWVGYTF.

This chain connects TRBV28 to TRBJ1-2; TRBD1 matches at 10 bases. Germline trimming cut 5 bases from V and 8 bases from J; bases unmatched to any gene: 8. The germline V gene has CDR1 MDHEN and CDR2 SYDVKM. This CDR3 comprises 14 residues. The CDR3 loop reads CASSAPGQGEGYTF. CDR3 DNA: TGTGCCAGCAGTGCCCCCGGACAGGGGGAGGGCTACACCTTC.

This chain links TRBV27 with TRBJ2-7; TRBD1 aligns across 7 bases. Germline V CDR1 and CDR2: MNHEY, SMNVEV (reference sequence). J was trimmed by 5 bases and V by 3 bases; bases with no gene match: 7. CDR3 size: 14 residues. The CDR3 DNA is TGTGCCAGCAGTTTGGAGACAGGGTCGGACGAGCAGTACTTC. Its translation is CASSLETGSDEQYF.

The chain uses TRBV28 and TRBJ2-7, with 7 bases identical to TRBD1. CDR3 size: 16 residues. J was trimmed by 1 base and V by 5 bases; bases with no gene match: 11. CDR1 and CDR2 from the germline V gene are MDHEN and SYDVKM. The CDR3 DNA is TGTGCCAGCAGTCCTACAGGGGACCTAGGGTCCTACGAGCAGTACTTC. The encoded protein is CASSPTGDLGSYEQYF.